The entry below describes one TCR beta chain. Its antigen is currently unknown. These data are taken from a study of beta chain features in type 1 diabetes. Study in general: Healthy donors and patients showed comparable age, gender and cell yields.

The whole isolated RNA underwent reverse transcription, so sequencing captured expressed TCRB transcripts. Naive, central memory and regulatory T cell samples came to a mean of approximately 3.3 million reads. Data came from immunoSEQ multiplex PCR; TCRdb stores just in-frame clones and leaves some out. The table lists a few hundred thousand clones, around 14% of them singletons. Study-wide results and limits: Sequencing the cDNA could make cells with high TCR expression show up more than they should. The study found moderately but significantly shorter TCRB CDR3s in all four CD4+ subsets of Type 1 diabetes patients.

The CDR3 has 16 residues. Germline V lookup: CDR1 GTSNPN, CDR2 SVGIG (reference sequence). V was pared by 1 base and J by 2 bases, with 14 bases between. The purity of all sorted populations exceeded 98%. The source material was naive CD4+ T cells from blood. The receptor's source is a man in his thirties or forties with type 1 diabetes. This chain links TRBV30 with TRBJ2-2, with D possibly TRBD2 on 5 matching bases. The CDR3 protein is CAWSAGRTGNTGELFF. CDR3 nucleotides: TGTGCCTGGAGTGCGGGCAGGACGGGAAACACCGGGGAGCTGTTTTTT.